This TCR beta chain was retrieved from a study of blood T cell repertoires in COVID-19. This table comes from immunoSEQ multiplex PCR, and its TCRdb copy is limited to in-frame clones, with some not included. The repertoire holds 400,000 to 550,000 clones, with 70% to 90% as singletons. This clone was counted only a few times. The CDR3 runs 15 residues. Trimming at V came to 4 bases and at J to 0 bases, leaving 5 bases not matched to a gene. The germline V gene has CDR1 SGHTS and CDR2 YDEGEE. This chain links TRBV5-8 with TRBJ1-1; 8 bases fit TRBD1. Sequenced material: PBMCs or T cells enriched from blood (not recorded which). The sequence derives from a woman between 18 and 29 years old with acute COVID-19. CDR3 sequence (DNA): TGTGCCAGCAGCGGCGGACAGGGAATGAACACTGAAGCTTTCTTT. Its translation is CASSGGQGMNTEAFF.